A selection of T cell receptor beta chains follows, all from one sample in a study of control samples from healthy donors and cancer patients. TCRdb's table, derived via immunoSEQ multiplex PCR, lists solely in-frame clones and lacks some. Found here are 95,000 to 150,000 clones, roughly 90% of them singletons; the top ten hold 40%. Sequenced input: blood. The origin of the receptors is a man in his fifties or sixties in good health. CDR3s include the opening cysteine and the closing phenylalanine or tryptophan. The D gene is left open where the match is weak. Expanded clones are given a class, and other clones once, few, many or no size at all.

clone_size d_call j_call v_call cdr3_aa cdr3_nt
once NA TRBJ2-1 TRBV29-1 CSVVGGGVNEQFF TGCAGCGTTGTAGGAGGGGGCGTCAATGAGCAGTTCTTC
NA NA TRBJ2-7 TRBV10-1 CASISQWGTYEQYF TGCGCCAGCATCTCCCAGTGGGGCACCTACGAGCAGTACTTC
NA NA TRBJ2-7 TRBV2 CASSEARLAEQYF TGTGCCAGCAGTGAAGCGCGCCTAGCCGAGCAGTACTTC
NA NA TRBJ1-1 TRBV2 CASSVRLNTEAFF TGTGCCAGCAGTGTACGGCTGAACACTGAAGCTTTCTTT
NA NA TRBJ1-2 TRBV12-3/TRBV12-4 CASSETVYGYTF TGTGCCAGCAGTGAGACAGTCTATGGCTACACCTTC
NA NA TRBJ2-2 TRBV30 CAWSKGNTGELFF TGTGCCTGGAGTAAAGGGAACACCGGGGAGCTGTTTTTT
NA NA TRBJ2-2 TRBV11-2 CASSFGGRTPGELFF TGTGCCAGCAGCTTCGGGGGCAGGACACCCGGGGAGCTGTTTTTT
NA TRBD1 TRBJ1-5 TRBV6-6 CASSTYQGASNQPQHF TGTGCCAGCAGCACTTATCAGGGGGCGAGCAATCAGCCCCAGCATTTT
NA NA TRBJ1-2 TRBV3-1/TRBV3-2 CASSLSTGHNYGYTF TGTGCCAGCTCTTTATCGACGGGGCATAACTATGGCTACACCTTC
NA NA TRBJ1-1 TRBV11-2 CASALSNTEAFF TGTGCCAGCGCTCTATCGAACACTGAAGCTTTCTTT
NA TRBD2 TRBJ2-1 TRBV6-2/TRBV6-3 CASSTSPFRHSGGSGEQFF TGTGCCAGCAGCACCTCGCCCTTTCGACATAGCGGGGGTTCCGGTGAGCAGTTCTTC
NA NA TRBJ1-5 TRBV7-9 CASSLETGSNQPQHF TGTGCCAGCAGCTTAGAAACAGGGAGCAATCAGCCCCAGCATTTT
NA NA TRBJ1-3 TRBV6-2/TRBV6-3 CASSYSMGITGNTIYF TGTGCCAGCAGTTACTCGATGGGTATCACTGGAAACACCATATATTTT
NA TRBD1 TRBJ1-2 TRBV3-1/TRBV3-2 CASSPGQGPYGYTF TGTGCCAGCAGCCCAGGACAGGGGCCCTATGGCTACACCTTC
NA NA TRBJ1-1 TRBV5-4 CASSLTATNTEAFF TGTGCCAGCAGCTTGACAGCAACGAACACTGAAGCTTTCTTT
NA TRBD2 TRBJ2-1 TRBV18 CASSPRTSGGYNEQFF TGTGCCAGCTCACCACGGACTAGCGGGGGTTACAATGAGCAGTTCTTC
NA TRBD2 TRBJ2-5 TRBV7-6 CASSPRDYTETQYF TGTGCCAGCAGCCCCCGGGACTATACAGAGACCCAGTACTTC
once NA TRBJ1-6 TRBV27 CASRFLLGIYNSPLHF TGTGCCAGCCGGTTCCTCTTAGGCATCTATAATTCACCCCTCCACTTT
NA NA TRBJ2-3 TRBV6-1 CASSEQAGPDTQYF TGTGCCAGCAGTGAACAGGCAGGGCCAGATACGCAGTATTTT
NA NA TRBJ1-5 TRBV27 CASSPDRVQPQHF TGTGCCAGCAGTCCAGACCGAGTACAGCCCCAGCATTTT
NA NA TRBJ1-1 TRBV3-1/TRBV3-2 CASRSVSTEAFF TGTGCCAGCAGATCAGTGAGCACTGAAGCTTTCTTT
NA NA TRBJ1-5 TRBV25-1 CASSDGIYSNQPQHF TGTGCCAGCAGTGATGGTATATATAGCAATCAGCCCCAGCATTTT
NA TRBD1 TRBJ2-7 TRBV13 CASSLSGQGSEQYF TGTGCCAGCAGCTTATCGGGACAGGGAAGCGAGCAGTACTTC
NA NA TRBJ2-7 TRBV10-3 CAISELPGTTYEQYF TGTGCCATCAGTGAGTTGCCCGGGACAACTTACGAGCAGTACTTC
NA NA TRBJ2-5 TRBV7-9 CASARQETQYF TGTGCCAGCGCGCGACAAGAGACCCAGTACTTC
once TRBD1 TRBJ2-2 TRBV7-2 CASSLWTGVGPGELFF TGTGCCAGCAGCCTATGGACAGGCGTGGGTCCCGGGGAGCTGTTTTTT